The 31 T cell receptor beta chains below come from one sample, sequenced in a study of blood T cell repertoires in COVID-19. Generated by immunoSEQ multiplex PCR, the TCRdb table keeps only in-frame clones and is missing some. The data show about 250,000 clones, around 82% seen once. The sample was PBMCs or T cells enriched from blood (not recorded which). The receptors shown here come from a woman aged 40 to 49 who had been exposed to COVID-19.

V gene TRBV19 combines with J gene TRBJ2-1; 8 bases are a match to TRBD1. Per germline, CDR1 LNHDA and CDR2 SQIVND (reference sequence). Unmatched junction bases numbered 14, after V lost 5 bases and J lost 5 bases. This CDR3 has 17 residues. The CDR3: CASSGQGGGHRDNEQFF. CDR3 nucleotide sequence: TGTGCCAGTAGTGGACAGGGCGGAGGGCATCGGGACAATGAGCAGTTCTTC.

The J gene is TRBJ2-7, the V gene TRBV4-2; D remains ambiguous. The V gene lost 0 bases and the J gene lost 0 bases, with 9 bases spanning the gap. The CDR3 contains 15 residues. Germline-derived CDR1 and CDR2 are LGHNA and YNFKEQ. CDR3 loop: CASSQDAANSYEQYF. The CDR3 DNA reads as TGTGCCAGCAGCCAAGATGCGGCTAACTCCTACGAGCAGTACTTC.

A few counts support this clone. The chain's CDR3 is CASSKQGKSQPQHF. Here the CDR3 DNA reads TGTGCCAGCTCCAAACAGGGAAAGAGTCAGCCCCAGCATTTT. V usage is TRBV18 and J usage is TRBJ1-5, with D maybe TRBD1 (6 bases). There are 14 residues in the CDR3. Trimming took 6 bases from V and 6 from J, leaving 15 bases between them. Germline V lookup: CDR1 KGHSH, CDR2 LQKENI.

This clone has more than one count but fewer than ten. The chain links TRBV27 to TRBJ2-7; D is ambiguous. V lost 5 bases to trimming and J lost 0 bases, with 11 bases between them. CDR1 and CDR2 (germline): MNHEY, SMNVEV (reference sequence). The CDR3 sequence is 14 residues long. CDR3 residues: CASSQVSSSYEQYF. CDR3 nucleotides: TGTGCCAGCAGTCAGGTCTCGAGCTCCTACGAGCAGTACTTC.

This chain uses TRBV7-8 with TRBJ2-5, with 9 bases matching TRBD1. The germline V gene has CDR1 SGHVS and CDR2 FQNEAQ. The CDR3 is 14 residues long. V gave up 1 base and J gave up 5 bases; unmatched junction bases: 2. The CDR3 spells CASSLGTGEETQYF. DNA of the CDR3: TGTGCCAGCAGCTTAGGGACAGGGGAGGAGACCCAGTACTTC.

The chain recombines TRBV9 with TRBJ2-7, with unresolved D. CDR1 is SGDLS and CDR2 is YYNGEE in the germline V gene. The CDR3 has 16 amino acids. V was pared by 4 bases and J by 2 bases, with 19 bases between. Here the CDR3 reads CASSPRLVPRPYEQYF. DNA of the CDR3: TGTGCCAGCAGCCCAAGACTGGTGCCTAGACCCTACGAGCAGTACTTC.

The rearrangement uses TRBV9 and TRBJ1-6, with a weak D call TRBD1 (5 bases). The germline V and J ends were trimmed by 0 bases and 0 bases, with 10 bases remaining between them. The germline gives CDR1 SGDLS, CDR2 YYNGEE. This CDR3 region has 17 residues. The CDR3 is CASSVVRGSSYNSPLHF. The DNA for the CDR3 is TGTGCCAGCAGCGTAGTTCGGGGGAGCTCCTATAATTCACCCCTCCACTTT.

In this sample, this clone turned up a few times. J is TRBJ2-3 and V is TRBV19, with D maybe TRBD2 (5 bases). This CDR3 comprises 16 residues. The germline V gene has CDR1 LNHDA and CDR2 SQIVND (reference sequence). V dropped 5 bases and J dropped 2 bases, with 17 bases sitting between them. The DNA for the CDR3 is TGTGCCAGTAGTTCTCCGGGATCTCCAACCACAGATACGCAGTATTTT. Protein sequence: CASSSPGSPTTDTQYF.

This clone was found many times. The rearrangement joins TRBV7-9 to TRBJ1-6, with D maybe TRBD1 (6 bases). The CDR3 is made up of 15 amino acids. V was pared by 7 bases and J by 11 bases, with 21 bases between. Germline assignment: CDR1 SEHNR and CDR2 FQNEAQ (reference sequence). CDR3 nucleotide sequence: TGTGCCAGCACTCAACAGGGAGCCTCAGGGACACCCCTCCACTTT. This sequence encodes CASTQQGASGTPLHF.

The chain joins TRBV19 to TRBJ2-7, with unresolved D. CDR3 length equals 14 residues. CDR1 is LNHDA, CDR2 SQIVND, per germline (reference sequence). The ends were cut back, 5 bases at V and 3 bases at J, with 14 bases in the middle. The CDR3 loop reads CASSPVSSYYEQYF. CDR3 sequence (DNA): TGTGCCAGTAGTCCCGTTAGTTCCTACTACGAGCAGTACTTC.

The chain links TRBV6-2 or TRBV6-3 to TRBJ2-1, with 7 bases lining up with TRBD1. Germline V gives CDR1 MNHEY, CDR2 SVGEGT. With 3 bases clipped from V and 5 bases from J, the junction kept 4 bases outside the gene matches. The CDR3 extends over 14 amino acids. CDR3 nucleotide sequence: TGTGCCAGCAGTTATAGGGGGCCTAACAATGAGCAGTTCTTC. It translates to CASSYRGPNNEQFF.

This clone has a handful of counts. The V and J genes are TRBV6-5 and TRBJ2-5; D is ambiguous. The CDR3 runs to 11 residues. Germline CDR1 is MNHEY and CDR2 is SVGAGI. The V end was cut by 8 bases, the J end by 3 bases, with 7 bases between. This CDR3 is CASAAEETQYF. The CDR3 DNA sequence: TGTGCCAGCGCGGCGGAAGAGACCCAGTACTTC.

V is TRBV4-2 and J is TRBJ2-4, with TRBD1 as a possible D gene (6 bases). The CDR3 spans 16 residues. V lost 2 bases to trimming and J lost 7 bases, with 18 bases between them. CDR1 is LGHNA, CDR2 YNFKEQ, per germline. The CDR3 sequence is CASSQTGSARTNIQYF. The CDR3 DNA reads as TGTGCCAGCAGCCAAACAGGGTCAGCTCGGACGAACATTCAGTACTTC.

The rearrangement joins TRBV7-2 to TRBJ2-2; D may be TRBD2 (5 bases). Germline lookup yields CDR1 SGHTA and CDR2 FQGNSA. V gave up 2 bases and J gave up 5 bases, with 9 bases separating them. This CDR3 comprises 14 residues. The CDR3 nucleotides read TGTGCCAGCAGCTTACTGAGAGGGACCGGGGAGCTGTTTTTT. This sequence encodes CASSLLRGTGELFF. The variable domain in full, completed from reference TRBV7-2 and TRBJ2-2, reads GAGVSQSPSNKVTEKGKDVELRCDPISGHTALYWYRQSLGQGLEFLIYFQGNSAPDKSGLPSDRFSAERTGGSVSTLTIQRTQQEDSAVYLCASSLLRGTGELFFGEGSRLTVL.

The V and J genes are TRBV12-3 or TRBV12-4 and TRBJ1-1; D gene unclear. The CDR3 has 12 amino acids. With 8 bases removed from V and 2 bases from J, the gap between germline ends came to 9 bases. CDR3 nucleotide sequence: TGTGCCAGCCGACTTAGAAACACTGAAGCTTTCTTT. Translation: CASRLRNTEAFF.

This chain links TRBV6-2 or TRBV6-3 with TRBJ1-1; 7 bases agree with TRBD1. CDR3 size: 18 residues. CDR1 is MNHEY and CDR2 is SVGEGT in the germline V gene. With 6 bases clipped from V and 0 bases from J, the junction kept 16 bases outside the gene matches. CDR3 nucleotides: TGTGCCAGCAGCCAACCCGCTTGGGGACAGAATATGAACACTGAAGCTTTCTTT. Its protein is CASSQPAWGQNMNTEAFF.

The chain is built from TRBV18 and TRBJ1-1; 9 bases agree with TRBD1. Germline CDR1 reads KGHSH; CDR2 reads LQKENI. This CDR3 has 14 residues. V was clipped by 6 bases and J by 3 bases; unmatched bases: 5. DNA of the CDR3: TGTGCCAGCTCCTTCAGACAGGGGGACACTGAAGCTTTCTTT. Translated: CASSFRQGDTEAFF.

This clone was seen only once. The V and J genes are TRBV4-2 and TRBJ2-7, with 9 bases fitting TRBD2. The V gene's germline CDR1 is LGHNA and CDR2 YNFKEQ. Trimming removed 0 bases from V and 2 bases from J; junction bases left unmatched: 5. CDR3 length: 16 residues. CDR3 sequence reads: CASSQDTASGAYEQYF. The CDR3 nucleotides are TGTGCCAGCAGCCAAGATACGGCTAGCGGGGCCTACGAGCAGTACTTC.

V gene TRBV5-1 combines with J gene TRBJ2-2; a weak D match, TRBD2 (5 bases). Per the germline V gene, CDR1 is SGHRS and CDR2 is YFSETQ. V lost 3 bases and J 12 bases, leaving 15 bases between the germline ends. The CDR3 loop spans 13 amino acids. CDR3 region: CASSSPPGVQLFF. In nucleotides, the CDR3 is TGCGCCAGCAGCTCCCCCCCCGGGGTCCAGCTGTTTTTT. Complete variable domain (other parts from reference TRBV5-1 and TRBJ2-2): KAGVTQTPRYLIKTRGQQVTLSCSPISGHRSVSWYQQTPGQGLQFLFEYFSETQRNKGNFPGRFSGRQFSNSRSEMNVSTLELGDSALYLCASSSPPGVQLFFGEGSRLTVL.

The chain employs TRBV3-1 (or the pseudogene TRBV3-2) and TRBJ2-3; TRBD2 agrees at 12 bases. Germline loops: CDR1 LGHDT, CDR2 YNNKEL (reference sequence). CDR3 length: 17 residues. V gave up 5 bases and J gave up 0 bases; unmatched junction bases: 6. DNA for the CDR3: TGTGCCAGCAGCGGACTAGCGGGGAGAACTAGCACAGATACGCAGTATTTT. This sequence encodes CASSGLAGRTSTDTQYF.

This clone was seen a few times. J is TRBJ1-1 and V is TRBV14; possible D gene TRBD1, 6 bases. The CDR3 extends over 14 amino acids. The germline V gene has CDR1 SGHDN and CDR2 FVKESK. The V end lost 6 bases, the J end lost 8 bases, and 19 bases lay between the germline ends. CDR3 loop: CASRAENLGAEAFF. The CDR3 DNA reads as TGTGCCAGCAGAGCCGAGAATTTGGGGGCCGAAGCTTTCTTT.

The genes are TRBV5-1 and TRBJ1-5, with 7 bases identical to TRBD1. V trimming: 4 bases; J trimming: 1 base; junction bases outside the gene matches: 11. Per germline, CDR1 SGHRS and CDR2 YFSETQ. This CDR3 is 17 amino acids long. Written as DNA, the CDR3 is TGCGCCAGCAGCCCGGACGGCCAACAGGGGAGCAATCAGCCCCAGCATTTT. It yields the protein CASSPDGQQGSNQPQHF.

The chain joins TRBV27 to TRBJ2-2; 8 bases agree with TRBD2. The CDR3 totals 16 residues. In germline, CDR1 is MNHEY, CDR2 SMNVEV (reference sequence). With 2 bases clipped from V and 3 bases from J, the junction kept 5 bases outside the gene matches. The CDR3 is CASSLAAGAHTGELFF. CDR3 nucleotides: TGTGCCAGCAGTTTAGCAGCGGGGGCGCACACCGGGGAGCTGTTTTTT.

The chain links TRBV2 to TRBJ2-1; D might be TRBD1 (7 bases). Germline V gene lookup returns CDR1 SNHLY and CDR2 FYNNEI. The V end was cut by 6 bases, the J end by 10 bases, with 13 bases between. The CDR3 sequence is 12 residues long. The CDR3 DNA reads as TGTGCCAGCAGGGGACTGGACAGGGAGCAGTTCTTC. The encoded protein is CASRGLDREQFF. Together with reference TRBV2 and TRBJ2-1, the CDR3 gives the full variable domain: EPEVTQTPSHQVTQMGQEVILRCVPISNHLYFYWYRQILGQKVEFLVSFYNNEISEKSEIFDDQFSVERPDGSNFTLKIRSTKLEDSAMYFCASRGLDREQFFGPGTRLTVL.

The chain couples TRBV27 to TRBJ1-2; 7 positions match TRBD1. This CDR3 is 13 amino acids long. V trimming: 3 bases; J trimming: 8 bases; junction bases outside the gene matches: 6. The V gene's germline CDR1 is MNHEY and CDR2 SMNVEV (reference sequence). CDR3 bases: TGTGCCAGCAGTTTGAGGGACAGCGGCGGCTACACCTTC. Amino acid sequence: CASSLRDSGGYTF.

The rearrangement uses TRBV27 and TRBJ1-1, with D tentatively TRBD1 (5 bases). The V gene's germline CDR1 is MNHEY and CDR2 SMNVEV (reference sequence). Trimming shortened V by 5 bases and J by 7 bases, and 14 bases separated the two germline ends. CDR3 length: 13 amino acids. In DNA form, the CDR3 reads TGTGCCAGCAGTCCGGTGACAGCCCTTGAAGCTTTCTTT. Translation: CASSPVTALEAFF.

In this sample, this clone turned up once. This chain connects TRBV19 to TRBJ1-5; 8 positions match TRBD1. Germline CDR1 reads LNHDA; CDR2 reads SQIVND (reference sequence). The CDR3 runs to 15 residues. Trimming took 3 bases from V and 7 from J; bases not matched to a gene: 8. The CDR3 DNA sequence: TGTGCCAGTAGTATGAGCGCAGGGGGCTACCAGCCCCAGCATTTT. It yields the protein CASSMSAGGYQPQHF.

The chain employs TRBV19 and TRBJ2-1; 10 bases line up with TRBD1. After removal of 6 bases from V and 9 bases from J, the junction contained 11 bases not matched to a gene. This CDR3 is 15 amino acids long. CDR1 is LNHDA, CDR2 SQIVND, per germline (reference sequence). In DNA form, the CDR3 reads TGTGCCAGTAGCAAAAAAGGGACAGGGGCGCGTGAGCAGTTCTTC. The encoded protein is CASSKKGTGAREQFF.

The chain has TRBV9 and TRBJ1-4, with 8 bases lining up with TRBD1. Germline V gives CDR1 SGDLS, CDR2 YYNGEE. Trimming at V came to 4 bases and at J to 4 bases, leaving 6 bases not matched to a gene. This CDR3 spans 15 amino acids. The CDR3 sequence: CASSPRGQRNEKLFF. In nucleotides, the CDR3 is TGTGCCAGCAGCCCCAGGGGGCAACGTAATGAAAAACTGTTTTTT.

The V call is TRBV9, the J call TRBJ2-7; tentatively, D is TRBD1 (6 bases). Germline values: CDR1 SGDLS, CDR2 YYNGEE. V lost 4 bases and J 0 bases, leaving 17 bases between the germline ends. The CDR3 is made up of 16 amino acids. This CDR3 reads CASSPSGASVSYEQYF. The DNA for the CDR3 is TGTGCCAGCAGCCCCTCAGGGGCATCGGTCTCCTACGAGCAGTACTTC.

The chain combines TRBV4-2 with TRBJ2-5; no clear D. V dropped 6 bases and J dropped 3 bases, with 14 bases sitting between them. Germline V CDR1 and CDR2: LGHNA, YNFKEQ. The CDR3 is 14 residues long. This CDR3 is CASRRARNEETQYF. The CDR3 DNA follows: TGTGCCAGCAGACGAGCGCGTAACGAAGAGACCCAGTACTTC.